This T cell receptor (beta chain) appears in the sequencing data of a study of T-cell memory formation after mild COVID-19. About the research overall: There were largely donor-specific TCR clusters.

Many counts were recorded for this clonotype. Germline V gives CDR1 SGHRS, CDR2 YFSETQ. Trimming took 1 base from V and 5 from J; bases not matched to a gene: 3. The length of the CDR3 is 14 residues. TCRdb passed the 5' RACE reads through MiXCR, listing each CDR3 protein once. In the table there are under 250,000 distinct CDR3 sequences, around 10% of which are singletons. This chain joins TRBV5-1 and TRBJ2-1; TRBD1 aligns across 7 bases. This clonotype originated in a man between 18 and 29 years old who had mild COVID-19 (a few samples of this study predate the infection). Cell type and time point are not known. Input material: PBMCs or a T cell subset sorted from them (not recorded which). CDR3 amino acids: CASSLRDSHNEQFF. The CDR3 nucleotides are TGCGCCAGCAGCTTGCGGGACAGCCACAATGAGCAGTTCTTC.